The 12 T cell receptor beta chains below were found in one sample sequenced in a study of blood T cell repertoires in COVID-19. Measured with immunoSEQ multiplex PCR; TCRdb has only the in-frame clones, and not every one. The table has some 340,000 clones, around 83% seen once; the top ten hold just under 3%. The specimen was peripheral blood. Receptors originate from a man under 40 with active or convalescent COVID-19.

The chain links TRBV7-6 to TRBJ2-2, with D tentatively TRBD1 (6 bases). Trimming stripped 4 bases from V and 8 bases from J, with 23 bases between. In germline, CDR1 is SGHVS, CDR2 FNYEAQ. CDR3 length equals 17 residues. CDR3: CASSSYRVKEGFGELFF. CDR3 sequence (DNA): TGTGCCAGCAGCTCCTACAGGGTCAAAGAGGGTTTTGGGGAGCTGTTTTTT. Full variable domain (rest looked up from reference TRBV7-6 and TRBJ2-2): GAGVSQSPRYKVTKRGQDVALRCDPISGHVSLYWYRQALGQGPEFLTYFNYEAQQDKSGLPNDRFSAERPEGSISTLTIQRTEQRDSAMYRCASSSYRVKEGFGELFFGEGSRLTVL.

The rearrangement joins TRBV29-1 to TRBJ2-2; 12 bases fit TRBD2. The junction had 9 bases not matched to a gene; V was cut back by 7 bases and J by 3 bases. Germline values: CDR1 SQVTM, CDR2 ANQGSEA. The CDR3 totals 16 residues. CDR3 region: CSARLAGVSYTGELFF. The CDR3 coding sequence is TGCAGCGCGAGACTAGCGGGAGTTTCCTACACCGGGGAGCTGTTTTTT.

V gene TRBV6-5 combines with J gene TRBJ2-7; 8 nucleotides line up with TRBD1. The CDR3 loop spans 15 amino acids. V gave up 5 bases and J gave up 3 bases; unmatched junction bases: 9. Per germline, CDR1 MNHEY and CDR2 SVGAGI. CDR3 in amino acids: CASSPADRAYYEQYF. The CDR3 region has the DNA TGTGCCAGCAGTCCCGCGGACAGGGCCTACTACGAGCAGTACTTC.

This clone was counted only a few times. This chain uses TRBV20-1 with TRBJ1-2; unclear D gene. V lost 1 base to trimming and J lost 7 bases, with 7 bases between them. From germline, CDR1 is DFQATT and CDR2 SNEGSKA (reference sequence). The CDR3 runs 11 residues. CDR3 residues: CSARGFGGYTF. DNA of the CDR3: TGCAGTGCTAGAGGGTTCGGTGGCTACACCTTC.

Note on this clone: Other nucleotide sequences from this sample produce the same CDR3. V gene TRBV7-9 combines with J gene TRBJ2-5; unclear D gene. The CDR3 is 12 amino acids. Germline loops: CDR1 SEHNR, CDR2 FQNEAQ (reference sequence). V dropped 5 bases and J dropped 5 bases, with 9 bases sitting between them. The DNA of the CDR3 is TGTGCCAGCAGCCTTGTTCTGGAGACCCAGTACTTC. Translated: CASSLVLETQYF.

The V gene is TRBV25-1, the J gene TRBJ1-4, with unresolved D. The CDR3 totals 11 residues. Germline loops: CDR1 MGHDK, CDR2 SYGVNS. V was pared by 6 bases and J by 6 bases, with 5 bases between. The CDR3 sequence is CASRAHEKLFF. CDR3 nucleotides: TGTGCCAGCAGGGCTCATGAAAAACTGTTTTTT.

This chain connects TRBV27 to TRBJ1-1; D gene ambiguous. Trimming left V 0 bases short and J 8 bases short, with 13 bases between. Germline CDR1 and CDR2: MNHEY and SMNVEV (reference sequence). This CDR3 is 14 amino acids long. The CDR3 protein is CASSLSSPLREAFF. The CDR3 nucleotides are TGTGCCAGCAGTTTATCATCCCCGCTGAGGGAAGCTTTCTTT.

The chain is built from TRBV4-2 and TRBJ2-3, with 9 bases lining up with TRBD2. The trim removed 0 bases at V and 5 bases at J, leaving 12 bases unmatched. This CDR3 comprises 18 residues. Germline V gives CDR1 LGHNA, CDR2 YNFKEQ. The CDR3 region is CASSQDRSRAGGRDTQYF. The DNA of the CDR3 is TGTGCCAGCAGCCAAGACCGGAGTAGAGCGGGAGGAAGAGATACGCAGTATTTT.

This clone was found once. This rearrangement joins TRBV27 to TRBJ2-7; tentative D call: TRBD1 (5 bases). Germline V lookup: CDR1 MNHEY, CDR2 SMNVEV (reference sequence). V dropped 0 bases and J dropped 7 bases, with 13 bases sitting between them. The CDR3 spans 14 residues. CDR3 in amino acids: CASSLSWQGREQYF. CDR3 bases: TGTGCCAGCAGTTTATCGTGGCAGGGCAGGGAGCAGTACTTC.

The V call is TRBV9, the J call TRBJ2-7; perhaps TRBD2 as D (6 bases). V lost 4 bases and J lost 0, with 14 bases in between. The CDR3 has 15 residues. CDR1 and CDR2 from the germline V gene are SGDLS and YYNGEE. The CDR3 region is CASSRGTGGSYEQYF. CDR3 in DNA: TGTGCCAGCAGCCGAGGGACTGGAGGCTCCTACGAGCAGTACTTC.

The rearrangement links TRBV7-2 to TRBJ2-5, with 7 positions matching TRBD2. There are 14 residues in the CDR3. Unmatched junction bases numbered 6, after V lost 7 bases and J lost 1 base. Germline-derived CDR1 and CDR2 are SGHTA and FQGNSA. The DNA of the CDR3 is TGTGCCAGCACAAGAGCGGGGTTCCAAGAGACCCAGTACTTC. Its protein product is CASTRAGFQETQYF.

The chain links TRBV6-5 to TRBJ2-1; no reliable D call. CDR3 length equals 14 residues. V was clipped by 5 bases and J by 4 bases, with 12 bases between them. From germline, CDR1 is MNHEY and CDR2 SVGAGI. The CDR3 sequence is CASSPRGQYNEQFF. CDR3 nucleotides: TGTGCCAGCAGTCCCCGAGGTCAATACAATGAGCAGTTCTTC.